This TCR beta chain was retrieved from a study of T cells in Graves' hyperthyroidism and ophthalmopathy. This clonotype was counted at least ten times. TCR beta CDR3 regions were amplified from RNA. Carried out on the TCR CDR3, a first-round RT-PCR used the HTBI primer set. TCRdb itself ran the multiplex PCR reads through MiXCR, one entry per CDR3 protein. The table includes around 700,000 distinct CDR3 sequences, around 19% detected once. Trimming pared 6 bases from V and 1 base from J, leaving 12 bases between. Germline CDR1 is SNHLY and CDR2 is FYNNEI. The CDR3 sequence is 14 residues long. The rearrangement joins TRBV2 to TRBJ2-5, with a possible D match to TRBD2 (6 bases). This TCR derives from a woman between 50 and 59 years old with Graves' hyperthyroidism that later progressed to Graves' ophthalmopathy. Sequencing input: blood. The CDR3 is CASRELASQETQYF. The DNA for the CDR3 is TGTGCCAGCAGGGAGCTAGCGTCCCAAGAGACCCAGTACTTC.